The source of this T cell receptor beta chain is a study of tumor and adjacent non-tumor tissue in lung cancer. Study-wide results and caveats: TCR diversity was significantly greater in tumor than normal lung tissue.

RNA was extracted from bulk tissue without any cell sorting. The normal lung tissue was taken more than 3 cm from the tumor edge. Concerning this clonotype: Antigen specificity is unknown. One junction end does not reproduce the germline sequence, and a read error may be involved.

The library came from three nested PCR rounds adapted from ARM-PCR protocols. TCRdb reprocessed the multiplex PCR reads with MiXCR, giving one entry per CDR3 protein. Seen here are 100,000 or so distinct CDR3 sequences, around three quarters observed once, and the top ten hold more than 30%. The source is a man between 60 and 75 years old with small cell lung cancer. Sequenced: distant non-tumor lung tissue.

CDR3 sequence: CASSQEPNYEQYF. Written as DNA, the CDR3 is TGTGCCAGCAGCCAAGAGCCAAATTACGAGCAATACTTC. V is TRBV7-6 and J is TRBJ2-7, with D uncertain. Germline CDR1 reads SGHVS; CDR2 reads FNYEAQ. CDR3 length equals 13 residues.